This T cell receptor (beta chain) was identified in a study of Ad26.COV2.S vaccination and SARS-CoV-2 variants (dated by TCRdb to the early 2020s). With regard to the full study: Donors in the vaccine arm were drawn from COV1001, a multicentre, randomized, double-blind, placebo-controlled phase I-IIa trial testing Ad26.COV2.S in healthy adults. Ad26.COV2.S was administered intramuscularly at a dose of 5x10^10 or 1x10^11 viral particles, either as one shot or as two shots given 56 days apart. TCRbeta repertoire sequencing was used to assess the specificity and breadth of SARS-CoV-2-reactive T cell receptors after Ad26.COV2.S vaccination. The TCR-sequenced set comprised about 30 samples: around 20 Ad26.COV2.S vaccine recipients, 5 placebo recipients and 8 SARS-CoV-2 convalescent individuals. Trial participants were randomized into five groups of five: low-dose or high-dose Ad26.COV2.S given once or twice, or placebo on both occasions. Investigators did not know the trial group allocation while performing experiments and assessing outcomes.

The treatment or condition label here, explained by the study, means: about 20 received Ad26.COV2.S at low or high dose, single or two shots; roughly 5 received placebo; per-sample allocation not given. For vaccine and placebo recipients, the sequenced repertoires came from samples collected on day 63 after the first injection. Cohort 1b enrolled about two dozen adults aged 18-55 years at a single site in Boston, USA, between 29 July and 7 August 2020. Ad26.COV2.S consisted of a replication-incompetent adenovirus type 26 vector by which a prefusion-stabilized SARS-CoV-2 spike protein from the original Wuhan strain was expressed. The immunoSEQ Assay was the method used to sequence TCRbeta CDR3 regions. After extraction, genomic DNA underwent amplification by bias-controlled multiplex PCR, followed by high-throughput sequencing. The authors processed their data as follows. To quantify the absolute abundance of every unique TCRbeta CDR3 region, sequences were collapsed and filtered. T cell fraction was estimated by normalization of TCRbeta template counts to usable DNA, with usable DNA being measured through amplification of reference genes present in all nucleated cells. Repertoire TCRs were annotated as SARS-CoV-2-specific when V gene, CDR3 amino acid sequence and J gene were exactly matched to a known reactive TCR set. The reference SARS-CoV-2 TCR set was obtained from MIRA and was filtered for enrichment in COVID-19-positive ImmuneCODE repertoires, whereby public or cross-reactive TCRs were removed. Using the MIRA antigens, annotated TCRs were further analysed by specific ORF or by position within an ORF. Breadth was defined as the number of annotated unique rearrangements divided by the total number of unique productive rearrangements, and depth was defined as the summed frequency of the annotated unique rearrangements. Two-sided Wilcoxon rank-sum tests were used to compare TCR breadth between groups. TCRdb limited this immuneACCESS table to in-frame rearrangements with V and J called. A share of clones is missing; checked studies link under half to unresolved V genes, and the rest is unexplained. The V and J calls and clone size were taken over from that table, and D and trimming were inferred from the DNA. The sample table lists some 410,000 clones, 92% of them with a count of one. More than 1.5% of the sample goes to the ten largest clones.

As to this clone: This clone's antigen is unknown. No base qualities exist here, and no much larger clone lies one base off it.

A distance of 16 bases separates the germline ends of V and J, which lose 7 bases and 9 bases respectively. From its cysteine to its phenylalanine, the CDR3 spans 14 amino acids. Only the CDR3 DNA stays, 42 bases, in frame from base 1. From a lookup of the germline V gene (reference sequence), CDR1 and CDR2 are LNHDA and SQIVND. The paper's findings and limits, for the study overall: Spike-specific TCR breadth was higher in Ad26.COV2.S recipients than in placebo recipients (P = 0.0014). Non-spike TCR breadth was comparable between vaccine and placebo recipients, consistent with the vaccine containing only spike. Substantial breadth of spike-specific CD8+ and CD4+ T cell responses was reported after vaccination. The authors noted that the TCR breadth and depth analyses may have underestimated total T cell responses. The study was not powered to compare responses between vaccine doses or regimens.

The clonotype was recovered from a person aged 18-60 years who received the Ad26.COV2.S COVID-19 vaccine or a placebo. This receptor chain uses TRBV19 and TRBJ1-6; the D gene lacks a confident call. The sequencing used peripheral blood, collected in a trial of Ad26.COV2.S vaccine versus placebo. The DNA sequence follows: TGTGCCAGTAACTCGGTGACCAGGAGTTCACCCCTCCACTTT. It specifies CASNSVTRSSPLHF.